What follows describes a single TCR beta chain. The target of this receptor is not known. It has no much larger one-base neighbor in the sample; base qualities were not kept. Donors were healthy HIV-negative adults with no recently reported acute infections or vaccinations. Only Caucasian adults living in Nashville, Tennessee, USA were represented among the donors. For unsorted samples, about 87 million PBMCs were counted, and genomic DNA was extracted using the QIAamp DNA Blood Mini kit. Blood was obtained by leukapheresis, after which PBMCs were separated by Ficoll-Histopaque density gradient centrifugation and cryopreserved in liquid nitrogen vapor phase. The data are from a study of shared clonotypes between healthy human individuals (dated by TCRdb to the early 2020s). Broadly, across the study: The cohort comprised two women and a few men aged 18 to 49 years. Different laboratories and diverse techniques were used to prepare libraries and sequence TCR repertoires, to increase sequencing depth and limit assay-specific biases. Blood TCR repertoires of a handful of healthy adults were deeply sequenced to estimate repertoire size and the extent of clonotype sharing between individuals. Per donor, leukapheresis produced somewhere between about 0.9 and 10 billion PBMCs. Study-wide conclusions, independent of this receptor: Only blood was sampled, and tissue TCR repertoires likely differ from those in blood. Because the study included only a small number of donors, the genetic and exposure-history diversity represented was limited. Based on pairwise subsampling, the degree of clonotype sharing among donors was expected to be affected by sequencing depth.

TCR CDR3 regions were amplified from genomic DNA by multiplex PCR using the deep immunoSEQ assay. Genomic DNA extracted from each cell subset was distributed evenly over all wells of several immunoSEQ 96-well plates, and each plate served as one replicate. For unsorted PBMC, roughly 0.3 ug of genomic DNA, equivalent to around 30,000 T cell genomes, went into each replicate PCR. Ten immunoSEQ deep assay plates were used to sequence the unsorted PBMC genomic DNA. The purified libraries were quantified using a Qubit 3.0 fluorometer, sized with a Bioanalyzer 2100, and then quantified again using the KAPA Library Quantification kit. Every immunoSEQ 96-well plate was sequenced on a separate single-read 150-cycle Illumina NextSeq 550 flow cell. The study's own analysis went as follows. The immunoSEQ output contained only junctional sequences without quality scores, so filtering could not match that applied to full-length reads. Sequences were annotated with PyIR, a Python wrapper for IgBLAST v1.9, using IMGT germline references to assign V/J genes and CDR3. Any read was removed if the V/J assignment was weak (E-value above 1e-6), the CDR3 was missing, or the read contained stop codons, out-of-frame junctions, or ambiguous translated residues. V3J clonotypes were defined as sequences sharing the same inferred V gene, J gene, and CDR3 amino acid sequence. To compute the percentage overlap between repertoires, the number of shared unique clonotypes was divided by the size of the smaller repertoire. Repertoire richness was assessed with RTK rarefaction, the Chao1 estimator, and Recon v2.1 estimates of unobserved clonotypes. What TCRdb holds here is the immuneACCESS table cut down to in-frame rearrangements. Part of the clones is not present; checked against another copy, under half of the missing clones reflect an unresolved V gene, and the others are unexplained. V and J calls plus clone size are reproduced from that table; the DNA served to infer D and trimming. This sample has approximately 460,000 clones in its table, and around 77% of those were observed once. 12% of the sample belongs to the ten largest clones.

The germline V gene encodes CDR1 MDHEN and CDR2 SYDVKM. Including the terminal cysteine and phenylalanine, the CDR3 comprises 13 residues. The sequence is cut down to CDR3 DNA, 39 bases in frame from base 1. V lost 2 bases and J lost 13 bases; the stretch between them is 15 bases long. Recombination connected TRBV28 to TRBJ1-3; TRBD1 is perhaps the D gene, given 6 matching bases. The clonotype comes from a woman between 35 and 50 years old in good health. Some clones in this sample may be carry-over from other donors' samples. Sequencing was carried out using PBMCs. The CDR3 corresponds to CASSLPPGGRIYF. The nucleotides read TGTGCCAGCAGTTTACCTCCTGGGGGCCGGATATATTTT.